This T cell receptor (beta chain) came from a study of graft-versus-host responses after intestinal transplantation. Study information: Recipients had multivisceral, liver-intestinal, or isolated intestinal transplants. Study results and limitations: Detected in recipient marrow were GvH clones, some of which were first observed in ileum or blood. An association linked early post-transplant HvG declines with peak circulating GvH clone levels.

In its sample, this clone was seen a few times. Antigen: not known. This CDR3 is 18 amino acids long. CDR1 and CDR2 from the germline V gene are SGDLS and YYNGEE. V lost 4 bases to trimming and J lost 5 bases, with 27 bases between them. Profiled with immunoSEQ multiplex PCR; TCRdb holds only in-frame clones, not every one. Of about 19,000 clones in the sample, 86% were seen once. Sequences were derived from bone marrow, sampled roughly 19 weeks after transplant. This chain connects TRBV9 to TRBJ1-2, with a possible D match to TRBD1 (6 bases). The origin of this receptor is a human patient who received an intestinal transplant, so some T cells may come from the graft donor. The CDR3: CASSPPSLTGRQDYGYTF. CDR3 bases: TGTGCCAGCAGCCCCCCTTCCCTGACAGGCCGCCAAGATTATGGCTACACCTTC.